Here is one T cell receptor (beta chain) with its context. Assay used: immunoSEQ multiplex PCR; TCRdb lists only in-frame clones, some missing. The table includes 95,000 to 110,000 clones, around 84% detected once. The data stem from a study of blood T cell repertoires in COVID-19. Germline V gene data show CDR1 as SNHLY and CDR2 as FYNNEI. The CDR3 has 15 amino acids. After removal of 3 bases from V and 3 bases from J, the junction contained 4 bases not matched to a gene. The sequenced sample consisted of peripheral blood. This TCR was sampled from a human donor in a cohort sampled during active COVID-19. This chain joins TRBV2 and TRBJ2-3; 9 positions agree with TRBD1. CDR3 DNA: TGTGCCAGCAGTGAGGACAGGGGAGAGACAGATACGCAGTATTTT. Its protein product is CASSEDRGETDTQYF.